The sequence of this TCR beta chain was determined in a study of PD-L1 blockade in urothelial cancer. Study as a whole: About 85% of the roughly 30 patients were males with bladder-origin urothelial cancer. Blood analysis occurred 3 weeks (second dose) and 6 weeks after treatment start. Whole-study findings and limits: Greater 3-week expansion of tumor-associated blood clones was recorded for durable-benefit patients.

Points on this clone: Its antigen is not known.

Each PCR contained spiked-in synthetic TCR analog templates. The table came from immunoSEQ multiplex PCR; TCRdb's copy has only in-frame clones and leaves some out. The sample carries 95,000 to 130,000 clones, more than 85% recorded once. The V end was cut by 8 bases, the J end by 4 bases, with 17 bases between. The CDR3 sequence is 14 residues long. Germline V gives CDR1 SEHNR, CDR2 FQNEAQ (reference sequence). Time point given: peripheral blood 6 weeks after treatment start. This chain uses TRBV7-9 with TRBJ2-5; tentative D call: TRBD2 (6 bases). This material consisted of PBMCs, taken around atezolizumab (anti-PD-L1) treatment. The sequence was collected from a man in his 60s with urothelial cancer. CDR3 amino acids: CASPPPGVRETQYF. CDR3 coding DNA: TGTGCCAGCCCCCCGCCGGGGGTGCGAGAGACCCAGTACTTC.